Below are 14 T cell receptor beta chains sequenced from a single sample in a study of blood T cell repertoires in COVID-19. Only in-frame clones appear in the TCRdb table, and some are missing; sequencing was by immunoSEQ multiplex PCR. Of fewer than 400,000 clones listed, roughly 90% are singletons. Material for sequencing was peripheral blood. The origin of the receptors is a woman aged 30 to 39 with COVID-19, enrolled during active disease.

The CDR3 reads CASRKTGGLHEQYF. CDR3 bases: TGTGCCAGCAGAAAGACAGGGGGTCTACACGAGCAGTACTTC. The V call is TRBV14, the J call TRBJ2-7, with 9 bases fitting TRBD1. Per the germline V gene, CDR1 is SGHDN and CDR2 is FVKESK. The CDR3 runs 14 residues. Trimming at V came to 6 bases and at J to 5 bases, leaving 8 bases not matched to a gene.

The genes are TRBV14 and TRBJ2-7; D call uncertain. The CDR3 is 12 amino acids. Germline V gene data show CDR1 as SGHDN and CDR2 as FVKESK. Trimming cost V 4 bases and J 6 bases, with 10 bases left between them. Written as DNA, the CDR3 is TGTGCCAGCAGCCCCGCCCCCAGCGAGCAGTACTTC. Protein sequence: CASSPAPSEQYF.

In DNA form, the CDR3 reads TGTGCCAGCAGCTTAAGTCCCGAGAGCAATCAGCCCCAGCATTTT. Translated, it gives CASSLSPESNQPQHF. This chain links TRBV11-2 with TRBJ1-5; D not resolved. The germline V gene has CDR1 SGHAT and CDR2 FQNNGV. The CDR3 loop spans 15 amino acids. Trimming stripped 2 bases from V and 1 base from J, with 9 bases between.

The table lists this clone with a few counts. The V gene is TRBV5-4, the J gene TRBJ1-2; D call uncertain. CDR1 SGHNT and CDR2 YYREEE come from the germline V gene (reference sequence). Trimming cost V 2 bases and J 5 bases, with 22 bases left between them. CDR3 size: 17 residues. DNA of the CDR3: TGTGCCAGCAGCTTAGGTAAGACGGTCGAGAGGAGTTATGGCTACACCTTC. This encodes CASSLGKTVERSYGYTF. Full variable domain (rest looked up from reference TRBV5-4 and TRBJ1-2): ETGVTQSPTHLIKTRGQQVTLRCSSQSGHNTVSWYQQALGQGPQFIFQYYREEENGRGNFPPRFSGLQFPNYSSELNVNALELDDSALYLCASSLGKTVERSYGYTFGSGTRLTVV.

The V gene is TRBV7-6, the J gene TRBJ2-7; 10 bases match TRBD1. CDR3 size: 15 residues. With V trimmed by 5 bases and J by 5 bases, 9 bases remained unmatched. Germline-derived CDR1 and CDR2 are SGHVS and FNYEAQ. CDR3 in amino acids: CASSRWTGGNHEQYF. The CDR3 coding sequence is TGTGCCAGCAGCCGATGGACAGGGGGAAACCACGAGCAGTACTTC.

This clone was detected once. The chain recombines TRBV5-4 with TRBJ2-7; TRBD1 is a possible D gene (6 bases). V lost 4 bases and J lost 4, with 24 bases in between. Germline V gene lookup returns CDR1 SGHNT and CDR2 YYREEE (reference sequence). This CDR3 is 17 amino acids long. The CDR3 sequence: CASSPRQPTGYAYEQYF. The CDR3 nucleotides are TGTGCCAGCAGCCCGCGACAACCGACAGGCTACGCGTACGAGCAGTACTTC.

This clone was detected only once. This rearrangement joins TRBV3-1 (or the pseudogene TRBV3-2) to TRBJ1-2; 7 bases agree with TRBD1. The germline V gene encodes CDR1 LGHDT and CDR2 YNNKEL (reference sequence). V gave up 4 bases and J gave up 5 bases; unmatched junction bases: 10. There are 15 residues in the CDR3. CDR3 sequence: CASSRPGQSLYGYTF. The CDR3 bases are TGTGCCAGCAGCCGTCCGGGACAGTCCCTTTATGGCTACACCTTC.

The chain joins TRBV6-5 to TRBJ1-1; possibly TRBD1 for D (5 bases). CDR3 size: 15 residues. V gave up 6 bases and J gave up 1 base, with 15 bases separating them. CDR1 MNHEY and CDR2 SVGAGI come from the germline V gene. DNA for the CDR3: TGTGCCAGCAGAAGTCAGTTCGGACAGAACACTGAAGCTTTCTTT. It specifies CASRSQFGQNTEAFF.

The V call is TRBV19, the J call TRBJ1-5, with D maybe TRBD1 (6 bases). The CDR3 is 13 amino acids. Trimming stripped 5 bases from V and 4 bases from J, with 9 bases between. The germline V gene has CDR1 LNHDA and CDR2 SQIVND (reference sequence). The CDR3 sequence is CASSRTANQPQHF. The DNA of the CDR3 is TGTGCCAGTAGTCGGACAGCTAATCAGCCCCAGCATTTT.

V usage is TRBV7-6 and J usage is TRBJ2-7; 9 bases are a match to TRBD1. After removal of 1 base from V and 2 bases from J, the junction contained 6 bases not matched to a gene. This CDR3 contains 16 residues. Germline V gene data show CDR1 as SGHVS and CDR2 as FNYEAQ. The CDR3 DNA is TGTGCCAGCAGCTTAGGGGACGACAGGGGGACCTACGAGCAGTACTTC. Its translation: CASSLGDDRGTYEQYF.

V and J are TRBV24-1 and TRBJ2-4, with a possible D match to TRBD2 (5 bases). The germline V gene encodes CDR1 KGHDR and CDR2 SFDVKD. Between the trimmed V and J ends, which lost 3 bases and 0 bases, there was a span of 8 bases. The CDR3 extends over 15 amino acids. The CDR3 DNA reads as TGTGCCACCAGTGATGCTCGGGAAGCCAAAAACATTCAGTACTTC. This translates into CATSDAREAKNIQYF.

This clone appeared once. This sequence joins TRBV6-1 and TRBJ1-5, with TRBD1 identical over 8 bases. The CDR3 extends over 16 amino acids. V shed 2 bases, J shed 1 base, and the junction held 4 bases outside the gene matches. CDR1 and CDR2 from the germline V gene are MNHNS and SASEGT. The CDR3: CASSEQGAGSNQPQHF. In nucleotides, the CDR3 is TGTGCCAGCAGTGAACAGGGGGCTGGAAGCAATCAGCCCCAGCATTTT.

The rearrangement links TRBV5-1 to TRBJ1-2; D is ambiguous. The length of the CDR3 is 19 residues. Looked up from germline, CDR1 is SGHRS and CDR2 is YFSETQ. Trimming cost V 3 bases and J 3 bases, with 27 bases left between them. The CDR3 region is CASSSEGSRQRQVDYGYTF. The CDR3 DNA is TGCGCCAGCAGCTCGGAGGGAAGTCGCCAGAGGCAAGTCGACTATGGCTACACCTTC.

J is TRBJ2-3 and V is TRBV5-1, with 8 bases lining up with TRBD2. The trim removed 0 bases at V and 2 bases at J, leaving 5 bases unmatched. Germline values: CDR1 SGHRS, CDR2 YFSETQ. CDR3 length equals 16 residues. The CDR3 reads CASSLGLAGNTDTQYF. The CDR3 DNA sequence: TGCGCCAGCAGCTTGGGGTTAGCGGGAAACACAGATACGCAGTATTTT.